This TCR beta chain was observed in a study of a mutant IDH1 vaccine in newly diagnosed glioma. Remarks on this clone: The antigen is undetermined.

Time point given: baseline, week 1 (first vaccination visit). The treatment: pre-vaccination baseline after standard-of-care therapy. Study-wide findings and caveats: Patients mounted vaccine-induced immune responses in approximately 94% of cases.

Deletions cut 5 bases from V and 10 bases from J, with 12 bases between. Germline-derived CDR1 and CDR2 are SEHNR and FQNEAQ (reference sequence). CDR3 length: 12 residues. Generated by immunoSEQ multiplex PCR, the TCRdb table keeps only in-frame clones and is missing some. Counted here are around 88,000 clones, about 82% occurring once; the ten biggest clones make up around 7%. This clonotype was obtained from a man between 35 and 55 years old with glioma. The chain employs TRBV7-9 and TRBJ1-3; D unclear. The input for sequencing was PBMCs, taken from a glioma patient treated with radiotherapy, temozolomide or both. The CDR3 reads CASSAVGSTIYF. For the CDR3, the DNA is TGTGCCAGCAGCGCCGTAGGTAGTACCATATATTTT.